This T cell receptor (beta chain) was sequenced during a study of blood T cell repertoires in COVID-19. The CDR3 extends over 14 amino acids. Germline V gives CDR1 SNHLY, CDR2 FYNNEI. With 5 bases clipped from V and 6 bases from J, the junction kept 9 bases outside the gene matches. The protocol was immunoSEQ multiplex PCR, while the TCRdb copy is restricted to in-frame clones and leaves out a portion. This sample yields 250,000 to 300,000 clones, of which over 65% are seen a single time; 3.3% belongs to the top ten. This clone was observed many times. This chain links TRBV2 with TRBJ1-2; 7 bases fit TRBD1. This sequence was found in a woman of 80 years or more with acute or convalescent COVID-19. Input material: peripheral blood. CDR3 DNA sequence: TGTGCCAGCAGTAAAGGGGGCCTTGGGAATGGCTACACCTTC. Protein product: CASSKGGLGNGYTF.